Listed here is a single TCR beta chain. As defined, naive CD8 cells were CD45RO-negative and positively selected for CCR7, with terminally differentiated effector memory CD45RA+ cells excluded. Clones were read by immunoSEQ multiplex PCR, and TCRdb kept only the in-frame ones, dropping some. Of millions of clones listed, roughly 95% were seen once; the top ten hold roughly 1%. This record comes from a study of shared clonotypes between healthy human individuals. This CDR3 comprises 14 residues. Per germline, CDR1 SGHTS and CDR2 YDEGEE. Trimming took off 2 bases at V and 3 bases at J, with 9 bases between the two ends.

This chain connects TRBV5-8 to TRBJ1-5; a weak D match, TRBD1 (6 bases). Specimen: naive CD8+ T cells sorted from blood. This TCR derives from a man younger than 35 in good health. The CDR3 DNA follows: TGTGCCAGCAGCTTTTGGGACACCAATCAGCCCCAGCATTTT. Encoded protein: CASSFWDTNQPQHF.